This T cell receptor beta chain stems from a study of blood T cell repertoires in COVID-19. Measured with immunoSEQ multiplex PCR; TCRdb has only the in-frame clones, and not every one. The sample shows approximately 230,000 clones, around 80% of them seen only once. The V and J ends lost 0 bases and 5 bases respectively, with 9 bases between them. This CDR3 spans 14 amino acids. Germline V gives CDR1 SGHNT, CDR2 YYREEE (reference sequence). The clonotype comes from a woman in her thirties or forties with active or convalescent COVID-19. The sample taken for sequencing was peripheral blood. The rearrangement links TRBV5-4 to TRBJ2-1; no clear D. CDR3: CASSLAPSHNEQFF. The CDR3 DNA is TGTGCCAGCAGCTTGGCCCCTTCCCACAATGAGCAGTTCTTC.